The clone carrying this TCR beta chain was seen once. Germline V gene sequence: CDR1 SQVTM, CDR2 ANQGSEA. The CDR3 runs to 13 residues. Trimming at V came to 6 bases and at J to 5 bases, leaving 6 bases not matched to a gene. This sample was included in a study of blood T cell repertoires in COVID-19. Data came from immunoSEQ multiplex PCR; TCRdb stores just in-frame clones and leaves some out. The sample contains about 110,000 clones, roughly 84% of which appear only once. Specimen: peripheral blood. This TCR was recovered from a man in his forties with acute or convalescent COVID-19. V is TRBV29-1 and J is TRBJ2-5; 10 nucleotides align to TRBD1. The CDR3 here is CSVRQGAGETQYF. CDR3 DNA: TGCAGCGTCCGACAGGGGGCGGGGGAGACCCAGTACTTC.